These T cell receptor beta chains were read from a single sample in a study of shared clonotypes between healthy human individuals. Method: immunoSEQ multiplex PCR; TCRdb's copy keeps in-frame clones and lacks some. The sample records approximately 840,000 clones, about 97% being singletons. The sample was naive CD8+ T cells sorted from blood. The receptors derive from a man younger than 45 in good health. Each CDR3 is given with its conserved first and last residue. Each record gives: CDR3 protein, CDR3 DNA, J gene, D gene, clone size, V gene. A D gene is named only where the DNA matches it firmly. Expanded clones are given a class, and other clones once, few, many or no size at all.

CDR3: CASSARDRAYEQYF; DNA: TGCGCCAGCAGCGCCCGGGACAGAGCCTACGAGCAGTACTTC; J: TRBJ2-7; D: TRBD1; size: NA; V: TRBV4-1
CDR3: CSVEVDGRAVYEQFF; DNA: TGCAGCGTTGAAGTGGACGGGAGGGCCGTCTATGAGCAGTTCTTC; J: TRBJ2-1; D: TRBD2; size: NA; V: TRBV29-1
CDR3: CSVTWGTGELFF; DNA: TGCAGCGTCACCTGGGGAACCGGGGAGCTGTTTTTT; J: TRBJ2-2; D: NA; size: NA; V: TRBV29-1
CDR3: CASSQDRVGETQYF; DNA: TGCGCCAGCAGCCAAGACAGGGTAGGAGAGACCCAGTACTTC; J: TRBJ2-5; D: NA; size: NA; V: TRBV4-3
CDR3: CASSVERGAKTQYF; DNA: TGTGCCAGCAGCGTAGAGAGGGGGGCGAAGACCCAGTACTTC; J: TRBJ2-5; D: NA; size: NA; V: TRBV9
CDR3: CASSAVGGVLDEQYF; DNA: TGTGCCAGCAGTGCGGTGGGGGGGGTACTCGACGAGCAGTACTTC; J: TRBJ2-7; D: TRBD2; size: NA; V: TRBV6-1
CDR3: CASSSPGGSNEKLFF; DNA: TGTGCCAGCAGTTCCCCGGGAGGGAGTAATGAAAAACTGTTTTTT; J: TRBJ1-4; D: NA; size: NA; V: TRBV2
CDR3: CASSLSTPGQGTYGYTF; DNA: TGTGCCAGCAGTTTATCCACACCGGGACAGGGGACCTATGGCTACACCTTC; J: TRBJ1-2; D: TRBD1; size: NA; V: TRBV27
CDR3: CASSLAGLSYEQYF; DNA: TGTGCCAGCAGCTTAGCTGGACTATCCTACGAGCAGTACTTC; J: TRBJ2-7; D: NA; size: NA; V: TRBV7-8
CDR3: CASSIVLEREQFF; DNA: TGTGCCAGTAGTATAGTACTAGAGCGTGAGCAGTTCTTC; J: TRBJ2-1; D: NA; size: NA; V: TRBV19
CDR3: CASSLPSTEFQETQYF; DNA: TGTGCCAGCAGTTTACCCTCGACAGAATTCCAAGAGACCCAGTACTTC; J: TRBJ2-5; D: NA; size: NA; V: TRBV28
CDR3: CSVEPGDSYEQYF; DNA: TGCAGCGTTGAACCAGGGGACTCCTACGAGCAGTACTTC; J: TRBJ2-7; D: NA; size: NA; V: TRBV29-1
CDR3: CASSLVGSPGITPDGANVLTF; DNA: TGTGCCAGCAGCTTAGTCGGGTCCCCAGGAATCACCCCAGATGGGGCCAACGTCCTGACTTTC; J: TRBJ2-6; D: NA; size: NA; V: TRBV7-6
CDR3: CASSLSVGAPADTQYF; DNA: TGTGCCAGCAGTTTATCGGTCGGGGCGCCCGCAGATACGCAGTATTTT; J: TRBJ2-3; D: NA; size: NA; V: TRBV27
CDR3: CASTGDGYTF; DNA: TGTGCCTCGACAGGGGACGGCTACACCTTC; J: TRBJ1-2; D: TRBD1; size: few; V: TRBV30
CDR3: CASSPFGTGSVNEQFF; DNA: TGTGCCAGCTCACCCTTCGGGACAGGGTCGGTCAATGAGCAGTTCTTC; J: TRBJ2-1; D: TRBD1; size: NA; V: TRBV18
CDR3: CASSIRPSSGPYNEQFF; DNA: TGTGCCAGTAGTATAAGGCCTAGCTCGGGCCCCTACAATGAGCAGTTCTTC; J: TRBJ2-1; D: NA; size: NA; V: TRBV19
CDR3: CASSTGTSGYNEQFF; DNA: TGTGCCAGCAGCACCGGGACTAGCGGCTACAATGAGCAGTTCTTC; J: TRBJ2-1; D: TRBD2; size: NA; V: TRBV6-1
CDR3: CASSPPTGGRRTDTQYF; DNA: TGTGCCAGCTCACCACCGACAGGGGGTAGGCGCACAGATACGCAGTATTTT; J: TRBJ2-3; D: TRBD1; size: NA; V: TRBV18
CDR3: CASSQFAKNIQYF; DNA: TGTGCCAGCAGTCAGTTCGCCAAAAACATTCAGTACTTC; J: TRBJ2-4; D: NA; size: NA; V: TRBV6-1
CDR3: CASSPRTSRNEQYF; DNA: TGTGCCAGCAGCCCGCGGACTAGTCGCAACGAGCAGTACTTC; J: TRBJ2-7; D: TRBD2; size: NA; V: TRBV9
CDR3: CASSQDIGEDTEAFF; DNA: TGTGCCAGCAGCCAAGATATAGGCGAGGACACTGAAGCTTTCTTT; J: TRBJ1-1; D: NA; size: NA; V: TRBV14
CDR3: CASSLLTSYQETQYF; DNA: TGTGCCAGCAGCTTGTTGACGTCCTACCAAGAGACCCAGTACTTC; J: TRBJ2-5; D: NA; size: once; V: TRBV5-4
CDR3: CASSTDSTNEKLFF; DNA: TGTGCCAGCAGTACCGACTCAACTAATGAAAAACTGTTTTTT; J: TRBJ1-4; D: NA; size: NA; V: TRBV27
CDR3: CAISESFSGQVNQPQHF; DNA: TGTGCCATCAGTGAGTCATTTTCGGGACAGGTGAATCAGCCCCAGCATTTT; J: TRBJ1-5; D: TRBD1; size: NA; V: TRBV10-3
CDR3: CAWTGGLAGFYEQYF; DNA: TGTGCCTGGACAGGGGGGCTGGCGGGATTCTACGAGCAGTACTTC; J: TRBJ2-7; D: NA; size: NA; V: TRBV30
CDR3: CATIAGDGYEQYF; DNA: TGTGCCACCATAGCGGGTGACGGGTACGAGCAGTACTTC; J: TRBJ2-7; D: TRBD2; size: NA; V: TRBV2
CDR3: CASSLSFSGRAGTDTQYF; DNA: TGTGCCAGCAGTTTATCATTCAGCGGGAGGGCCGGCACAGATACGCAGTATTTT; J: TRBJ2-3; D: TRBD2; size: NA; V: TRBV27
CDR3: CASSSRQGNTGELFF; DNA: TGTGCCAGCAGCTCTAGACAGGGAAACACCGGGGAGCTGTTTTTT; J: TRBJ2-2; D: TRBD1; size: NA; V: TRBV7-9
CDR3: CASSLPTSGRGITSTDTQYF; DNA: TGCGCCAGCAGCTTACCTACTAGCGGGAGGGGAATTACTAGCACAGATACGCAGTATTTT; J: TRBJ2-3; D: TRBD2; size: NA; V: TRBV5-1
CDR3: CASSGTGVDTQYF; DNA: TGTGCCAGCAGCGGGACAGGGGTAGATACGCAGTATTTT; J: TRBJ2-3; D: TRBD1; size: NA; V: TRBV9
CDR3: CATSQRGRATDTQYF; DNA: TGTGCCACCAGCCAGCGCGGGAGGGCCACAGATACGCAGTATTTT; J: TRBJ2-3; D: TRBD2; size: NA; V: TRBV15
CDR3: CSVDWDRGFYEQFF; DNA: TGCAGCGTTGATTGGGACAGGGGGTTTTATGAGCAGTTCTTC; J: TRBJ2-1; D: TRBD1; size: NA; V: TRBV29-1
CDR3: CASSSSAESNQPQHF; DNA: TGTGCCAGCAGTTCCTCGGCGGAGAGCAATCAGCCCCAGCATTTT; J: TRBJ1-5; D: NA; size: NA; V: TRBV27
CDR3: CASSPSGSLYEQYF; DNA: TGTGCCAGCAGTCCTAGCGGGAGCCTGTACGAGCAGTACTTC; J: TRBJ2-7; D: TRBD2; size: NA; V: TRBV27
CDR3: CASSFPMAGAYEQYF; DNA: TGTGCCAGCAGTTTCCCAATGGCGGGAGCCTACGAGCAGTACTTC; J: TRBJ2-7; D: TRBD2; size: NA; V: TRBV28
CDR3: CATKWGTGANVLTF; DNA: TGTGCCACCAAATGGGGGACTGGGGCCAACGTCCTGACTTTC; J: TRBJ2-6; D: NA; size: NA; V: TRBV15
CDR3: CASSSGTSNNEQFF; DNA: TGTGCCAGCAGCTCCGGGACCAGTAACAATGAGCAGTTCTTC; J: TRBJ2-1; D: NA; size: NA; V: TRBV7-9
CDR3: CASSPERGALNEQFF; DNA: TGTGCCAGTAGTCCCGAACGGGGGGCGCTCAATGAGCAGTTCTTC; J: TRBJ2-1; D: NA; size: NA; V: TRBV19
CDR3: CASSQDQSGTGEQYF; DNA: TGCGCCAGCAGCCAAGATCAAAGTGGTACTGGGGAGCAGTACTTC; J: TRBJ2-7; D: NA; size: NA; V: TRBV4-1
CDR3: CASSLGTNTGELFF; DNA: TGTGCCAGCAGCTTGGGCACGAACACCGGGGAGCTGTTTTTT; J: TRBJ2-2; D: NA; size: NA; V: TRBV13
CDR3: CASITFGGRTEAFF; DNA: TGTGCCAGCATAACGTTCGGGGGCAGGACTGAAGCTTTCTTT; J: TRBJ1-1; D: NA; size: NA; V: TRBV2
CDR3: CASSSEPGQGTHEQYF; DNA: TGTGCCAGCAGCTCTGAACCGGGACAGGGTACTCACGAGCAGTACTTC; J: TRBJ2-7; D: TRBD1; size: NA; V: TRBV7-9
CDR3: CASSPTKTGSGNTIYF; DNA: TGCGCCAGCAGCCCCACCAAGACAGGGAGTGGAAACACCATATATTTT; J: TRBJ1-3; D: TRBD1; size: NA; V: TRBV4-3
CDR3: CASSVEGTGAYTGELFF; DNA: TGTGCCAGCAGCGTAGAGGGGACAGGGGCTTACACCGGGGAGCTGTTTTTT; J: TRBJ2-2; D: TRBD1; size: NA; V: TRBV9
CDR3: CATNKKMDIQYF; DNA: TGTGCCACCAATAAAAAAATGGACATTCAGTACTTC; J: TRBJ2-4; D: NA; size: NA; V: TRBV6-1
CDR3: CASSFRTGREQYF; DNA: TGTGCCAGCAGTTTCAGGACCGGGCGTGAGCAGTACTTC; J: TRBJ2-7; D: NA; size: NA; V: TRBV27
CDR3: CASSYSGSHSTEAFF; DNA: TGTGCCAGCAGTTACTCGGGGTCTCATTCCACTGAAGCTTTCTTT; J: TRBJ1-1; D: NA; size: NA; V: TRBV6-5
CDR3: CASSQNRGPYEQYF; DNA: TGCGCCAGCAGCCAAAACAGGGGGCCGTACGAGCAGTACTTC; J: TRBJ2-7; D: TRBD1; size: NA; V: TRBV4-1
CDR3: CASSQEGASYNEQFF; DNA: TGCGCCAGCAGCCAAGAGGGGGCTTCCTACAATGAGCAGTTCTTC; J: TRBJ2-1; D: NA; size: NA; V: TRBV4-1
CDR3: CASSQEEGNGYTF; DNA: TGTGCCAGCAGCCAAGAAGAGGGCAATGGCTACACCTTC; J: TRBJ1-2; D: NA; size: NA; V: TRBV14
CDR3: CASSSRVEGDGNQPQHF; DNA: TGTGCCAGCAGTTCCCGGGTTGAGGGGGATGGCAATCAGCCCCAGCATTTT; J: TRBJ1-5; D: NA; size: NA; V: TRBV28
CDR3: CASSVWDTDTQYF; DNA: TGTGCCAGCAGCGTCTGGGACACAGATACGCAGTATTTT; J: TRBJ2-3; D: NA; size: NA; V: TRBV9
CDR3: CASSQSGTSGDNEQFF; DNA: TGCGCCAGCAGCCAATCCGGGACTAGCGGAGACAATGAGCAGTTCTTC; J: TRBJ2-1; D: TRBD2; size: NA; V: TRBV4-3
CDR3: CSVGTEPTTDTQYF; DNA: TGCAGCGTAGGGACGGAACCAACCACAGATACGCAGTATTTT; J: TRBJ2-3; D: NA; size: NA; V: TRBV29-1
CDR3: CASSLYRGNHEQYF; DNA: TGCGCCAGCAGCTTGTATCGGGGGAACCACGAGCAGTACTTC; J: TRBJ2-7; D: NA; size: once; V: TRBV5-1